One and the same sample provided the 14 T cell receptor beta chains below, sequenced in a study of cytomegalovirus exposure and HLA in healthy donors. Researchers ran the PCR with 60 Vbeta and 13 Jbeta primers. The data were produced by immunoSEQ multiplex PCR, yet TCRdb's version contains in-frame clones alone and is incomplete. The sample has roughly 100,000 clones, over 70% seen once. Specimen: PBMCs. These receptors originate from a man aged 25-45 years in good health and CMV-seronegative.

The chain employs TRBV28 and TRBJ2-7, with D possibly TRBD2 on 6 matching bases. The CDR3 covers 17 residues. Germline lookup yields CDR1 MDHEN and CDR2 SYDVKM. V shed 6 bases and J shed 0 bases, with 21 bases lying between them. Here the CDR3 reads CASSRVGGVGGSYEQYF. CDR3 in DNA: TGTGCCAGCAGCCGTGTGGGTGGGGTGGGAGGCTCCTACGAGCAGTACTTC.

V is TRBV18 and J is TRBJ1-5; D is ambiguous. The CDR3 extends over 15 amino acids. Trimming left V 3 bases short and J 2 bases short, with 11 bases between. Germline CDR1 KGHSH, CDR2 LQKENI. CDR3 nucleotides: TGTGCCAGCTCACCGTTTAGTGGAGGCAATCAGCCCCAGCATTTT. Residues: CASSPFSGGNQPQHF.

The rearrangement joins TRBV19 to TRBJ1-4; 10 nucleotides agree with TRBD1. J gave up 4 bases and V 7 bases, and 6 bases lay outside the gene matches. Germline CDR1 reads LNHDA; CDR2 reads SQIVND (reference sequence). The CDR3 consists of 15 residues. The CDR3 spells CASTTGTGVNEKLFF. The CDR3 DNA reads as TGTGCCAGTACTACCGGGACAGGGGTTAATGAAAAACTGTTTTTT. Full variable domain (remainder filled in from reference TRBV19 and TRBJ1-4): DGGITQSPKYLFRKEGQNVTLSCEQNLNHDAMYWYRQDPGQGLRLIYYSQIVNDFQKGDIAEGYSVSREKKESFPLTVTSAQKNPTAFYLCASTTGTGVNEKLFFGSGTQLSVL.

The sample holds one count of this clone. The chain joins TRBV27 to TRBJ2-7; D is possibly TRBD1 (6 bases). The CDR3 loop spans 16 amino acids. The germline V gene encodes CDR1 MNHEY and CDR2 SMNVEV (reference sequence). Trimming pared 4 bases from V and 7 bases from J, leaving 23 bases between. The CDR3 sequence is CASSSLEQGGRGEQYF. The CDR3 coding sequence is TGTGCCAGCAGTTCGCTCGAACAGGGTGGAAGGGGGGAGCAGTACTTC.

The rearrangement links TRBV10-3 to TRBJ2-3, with TRBD1 matching 11 bases. This CDR3 has 15 amino acids. The V segment lost 7 bases and the J segment 4 bases; nucleotides outside the gene matches: 7. Germline V gene data show CDR1 as ENHRY and CDR2 as SYGVKD. This CDR3 is CAINPRDRGADTQYF. DNA for the CDR3: TGTGCCATCAATCCCCGGGACAGGGGGGCAGATACGCAGTATTTT.

The V gene is TRBV5-1, the J gene TRBJ2-5, with D hard to call. The CDR3 is 11 amino acids. The ends were cut back, 6 bases at V and 2 bases at J, with 5 bases in the middle. The V gene's germline CDR1 is SGHRS and CDR2 YFSETQ. The CDR3 region has the DNA TGCGCCAGCACGCTACAAGAGACCCAGTACTTC. Its protein product is CASTLQETQYF.

A single count supports this clone. CDR3 DNA sequence: TGTGCCAGCAGCTTAGCGGTCACCCCTACGAACACCGGGGAGCTGTTTTTT. Its protein product is CASSLAVTPTNTGELFF. The chain recombines TRBV7-6 with TRBJ2-2, with unresolved D. Germline CDR1 reads SGHVS; CDR2 reads FNYEAQ. V was clipped by 0 bases and J by 0 bases, with 11 bases between them. This CDR3 is 17 amino acids long.

The rearrangement uses TRBV19 and TRBJ1-5; the D is unclear. The CDR3 loop spans 16 amino acids. Between the trimmed V and J ends, which lost 4 bases and 0 bases, there was a span of 13 bases. Germline CDR1 LNHDA, CDR2 SQIVND (reference sequence). The CDR3 nucleotides are TGTGCCAGTAGTAGGGCAGTTAGTTATAGCAATCAGCCCCAGCATTTT. Translated, it gives CASSRAVSYSNQPQHF.

This clone was found a few times. V gene TRBV15 combines with J gene TRBJ1-1, with D possibly being TRBD1 (6 bases). The germline CDR1 and CDR2 sequences are LNHNV and YYDKDF (reference sequence). Trimming shortened V by 9 bases and J by 3 bases, and 11 bases separated the two germline ends. The CDR3 contains 12 residues. The CDR3 region has the DNA TGTGCCACGGGGGGGCAGGACACTGAAGCTTTCTTT. This encodes CATGGQDTEAFF.

The chain combines TRBV7-6 with TRBJ1-2; D is uncertain. Germline V CDR1 and CDR2: SGHVS, FNYEAQ. The CDR3 consists of 13 residues. V lost 3 bases to trimming and J lost 4 bases, with 9 bases between them. The CDR3 sequence: CASSLAQLYGYTF. The CDR3 nucleotides read TGTGCCAGCAGCTTGGCACAGCTCTATGGCTACACCTTC. The variable domain in full, completed from reference TRBV7-6 and TRBJ1-2, reads GAGVSQSPRYKVTKRGQDVALRCDPISGHVSLYWYRQALGQGPEFLTYFNYEAQQDKSGLPNDRFSAERPEGSISTLTIQRTEQRDSAMYRCASSLAQLYGYTFGSGTRLTVV.

The chain is built from TRBV4-1 and TRBJ2-3, with a possible D match to TRBD2 (6 bases). CDR1 and CDR2 (germline): MGHRA, YSYEKL. This CDR3 is 18 amino acids long. Trimming shortened V by 0 bases and J by 0 bases, and 16 bases separated the two germline ends. As DNA, the CDR3 is TGCGCCAGCAGCCAAGATCCTTTGCGGGGAACTAGCACAGATACGCAGTATTTT. This translates into CASSQDPLRGTSTDTQYF.

The genes are TRBV7-2 and TRBJ1-1; TRBD1 might be the D (5 bases). The CDR3 contains 14 residues. From germline, CDR1 is SGHTA and CDR2 FQGNSA. Trimming took off 2 bases at V and 5 bases at J, with 12 bases between the two ends. The CDR3 DNA follows: TGTGCCAGCAGCTTACGTGCGGGGGGGACTGAAGCTTTCTTT. Amino acids: CASSLRAGGTEAFF.

Only a few counts were recorded for this clone. The chain joins TRBV5-6 to TRBJ1-1, with 10 bases fitting TRBD1. V lost 0 bases, J lost 4 bases, and 3 bases stayed unmatched. Germline V CDR1 and CDR2: SGHDT, YYEEEE. The CDR3 is 15 residues long. The CDR3 loop reads CASSLAGTGVTEAFF. DNA for the CDR3: TGTGCCAGCAGCTTGGCGGGGACAGGGGTCACTGAAGCTTTCTTT.

This chain links TRBV6-5 with TRBJ2-3; 10 nucleotides match TRBD2. The CDR3 runs 15 residues. Germline lookup yields CDR1 MNHEY and CDR2 SVGAGI. Trimming cost V 5 bases and J 0 bases; bases outside gene matches: 2. The CDR3 DNA is TGTGCCAGCAGTAGCGGGGGGGCAAGCACAGATACGCAGTATTTT. It is translated as CASSSGGASTDTQYF.